The rows below give T cell receptor beta chains drawn from one sample of a study of cytomegalovirus exposure and HLA in healthy donors. TCRdb's table, derived via immunoSEQ multiplex PCR, lists solely in-frame clones and lacks some. The table lists around 99,000 clones, roughly 87% of them singletons, with less than 3.5% in the top ten. Sequences were obtained from PBMCs. These receptors all stem from a man aged 30-40 years in good health and CMV-seropositive. Each CDR3 is given with its conserved first and last residue. A D gene is named only where the DNA matches it firmly. Rows give clone size only sometimes, using once, few, many, or a class for an expanded clone.

j_call v_call d_call clone_size cdr3_nt cdr3_aa
TRBJ1-3 TRBV19 TRBD1 - TGTGCCAGTAGTTCCCAGGGGGTTTTAGGAAACACCATATATTTT CASSSQGVLGNTIYF
TRBJ1-1 TRBV5-4 - - TGTGCCAGCAGCTATAGACAGGCGGCTATCTCTGAAGCTTTCTTT CASSYRQAAISEAFF
TRBJ2-1 TRBV5-4 TRBD1 - TGTGCCAGCAGCTCCCAGGACAGGGGGTCCTACAATGAGCAGTTCTTC CASSSQDRGSYNEQFF
TRBJ2-7 TRBV5-8 TRBD1 - TGTGCCAGCACCGACGGACAGGGCTTCCCCTACGAGCAGTACTTC CASTDGQGFPYEQYF
TRBJ2-1 TRBV29-1 - - TGCAGCGTCACTTCCAATTCCTACAATGAGCAGTTCTTC CSVTSNSYNEQFF
TRBJ1-1 TRBV6-5 TRBD1 - TGTGCCAGCAGCCAACAGGGGTTAAACACTGAAGCTTTCTTT CASSQQGLNTEAFF
TRBJ1-1 TRBV29-1 TRBD1 - TGCAGCGTTCCTTCCTGGGGGCAGGGGGCGGACACTGAAGCTTTCTTT CSVPSWGQGADTEAFF
TRBJ1-6 TRBV25-1 - - TGTGCCAGTCGGGACTATAATTCACCCCTCCACTTT CASRDYNSPLHF
TRBJ2-7 TRBV18 - - TGTGCCAGCTCACCACCCGTGGGGGGAGCCTACGAGCAGTACTTC CASSPPVGGAYEQYF
TRBJ1-6 TRBV27 - - TGTGCCAGCAGTTTATGGGGGGTCCCTAATTCACCCCTCCACTTT CASSLWGVPNSPLHF
TRBJ1-1 TRBV5-8 - - TGTGCCAGCAGTCTAGCCAGAGCTGAAGCTTTCTTT CASSLARAEAFF
TRBJ2-2 TRBV6-1 - once TGTGCCAGTATTAGGGTAGGGGACACCGGGGAGTTGTTTTTT CASIRVGDTGELFF
TRBJ1-5 TRBV7-9 TRBD1 - TGTGCCAGCAGCCCAGCCGGGACAGGCGTTTATAGCAATCAGCCCCAGCATTTT CASSPAGTGVYSNQPQHF
TRBJ2-1 TRBV18 TRBD1 - TGTGCCAGCTCACCAGAAAGGCAAGGGACAGTGCAGTTCTTC CASSPERQGTVQFF